This passage covers 11 T cell receptor beta chains from one sample sequenced in a study of blood T cell repertoires in COVID-19. Only in-frame clones appear in the TCRdb table, and some are missing; sequencing was by immunoSEQ multiplex PCR. Of around 190,000 clones listed, around 76% are singletons. The sequenced material came from peripheral blood. These receptors all stem from a woman in her fifties or sixties with active or convalescent COVID-19.

CDR3 sequence (DNA): TGTGCCAGCAGCGATTTTAGCGGGGGCAATAATGAGCAGTTCTTC. Protein product: CASSDFSGGNNEQFF. The chain uses TRBV6-5 and TRBJ2-1; 9 nucleotides align to TRBD2. With 6 bases clipped from V and 7 bases from J, the junction kept 10 bases outside the gene matches. The germline gives CDR1 MNHEY, CDR2 SVGAGI. CDR3 length: 15 amino acids.

This rearrangement joins TRBV6-2 or TRBV6-3 to TRBJ1-1; weak D call: TRBD1 (6 bases). Germline-derived CDR1 and CDR2 are MNHEY and SVGEGT. The CDR3 sequence is 16 residues long. V lost 2 bases, J lost 1 base, and 14 bases lay in between. CDR3 nucleotide sequence: TGTGCCAGCAGTTACCGGACGGACAGTTCGAACACTGAAGCTTTCTTT. This translates into CASSYRTDSSNTEAFF.

The rearrangement uses TRBV19 and TRBJ2-1; D gene uncertain. There are 13 residues in the CDR3. The germline V gene has CDR1 LNHDA and CDR2 SQIVND (reference sequence). The V and J ends lost 0 bases and 4 bases respectively, with 4 bases between them. In DNA, the CDR3 is TGTGCCAGTAGTATAGACTATTACAATGAGCAGTTCTTC. Its protein product is CASSIDYYNEQFF.

This sequence joins TRBV5-6 and TRBJ2-5; 8 nucleotides agree with TRBD2. With V trimmed by 4 bases and J by 1 base, 3 bases remained unmatched. CDR1 and CDR2 from the germline V gene are SGHDT and YYEEEE. The CDR3 loop spans 14 amino acids. CDR3 DNA sequence: TGTGCCAGCAGCCCGGGGGGGGCCCAAGAGACCCAGTACTTC. It yields the protein CASSPGGAQETQYF. The complete variable domain, with remaining parts taken from reference TRBV5-6 and TRBJ2-5, reads DAGVTQSPTHLIKTRGQQVTLRCSPKSGHDTVSWYQQALGQGPQFIFQYYEEEERQRGNFPDRFSGHQFPNYSSELNVNALLLGDSALYLCASSPGGAQETQYFGPGTRLLVL.

A single count supports this clone. This rearrangement joins TRBV18 to TRBJ1-1; TRBD1 agrees at 10 bases. The trim removed 1 base at V and 5 bases at J, leaving 13 bases unmatched. Germline V gene lookup returns CDR1 KGHSH and CDR2 LQKENI. CDR3 length equals 18 residues. The CDR3 DNA is TGTGCCAGCTCACCACTGTCGTCGGGACAGGGGTCGGGGACTGAAGCTTTCTTT. Its protein product is CASSPLSSGQGSGTEAFF.

The chain is built from TRBV21-1 and TRBJ1-3. TRBV21-1 is a recognized pseudogene. The CDR3 spans 18 residues. The CDR3 DNA reads as TGTGCCAGCAGCAAAGACGCGGGGCTCAGAGCGCCTGGAAACACCATATATTTT. Protein sequence: CASSKDAGLRAPGNTIYF.

The chain employs TRBV7-6 and TRBJ2-3, with D perhaps matching TRBD2 (6 bases). Trimming removed 2 bases from V and 0 bases from J, with 9 bases in between. CDR3 size: 15 residues. Germline CDR1 and CDR2: SGHVS and FNYEAQ. This CDR3 reads CASSLRGASTDTQYF. In nucleotides, the CDR3 is TGTGCCAGCAGCTTACGCGGGGCTAGCACAGATACGCAGTATTTT. Full variable domain (remainder filled in from reference TRBV7-6 and TRBJ2-3): GAGVSQSPRYKVTKRGQDVALRCDPISGHVSLYWYRQALGQGPEFLTYFNYEAQQDKSGLPNDRFSAERPEGSISTLTIQRTEQRDSAMYRCASSLRGASTDTQYFGPGTRLTVL.

V gene TRBV4-1 combines with J gene TRBJ2-7; a weak D match, TRBD1 (6 bases). CDR3 length equals 16 residues. Germline V gives CDR1 MGHRA, CDR2 YSYEKL. The V and J ends lost 0 bases and 2 bases respectively, with 14 bases between them. CDR3 in DNA: TGCGCCAGCAGCCAAGATTGGGCAGGGGCGGCCTACGAGCAGTACTTC. This sequence encodes CASSQDWAGAAYEQYF.

CDR3 region: CASSDILADTDTQYF. DNA for the CDR3: TGTGCCAGCAGCGACATACTAGCGGATACAGATACGCAGTATTTT. The chain combines TRBV3-1 (or the pseudogene TRBV3-2) with TRBJ2-3; 8 bases fit TRBD2. The V gene's germline CDR1 is LGHDT and CDR2 YNNKEL (reference sequence). The CDR3 runs to 15 residues. Trimming removed 5 bases from V and 3 bases from J; junction bases left unmatched: 7.

The chain is built from TRBV10-3 and TRBJ2-7; TRBD2 agrees at 8 bases. Germline lookup yields CDR1 ENHRY and CDR2 SYGVKD. V lost 4 bases, J lost 6 bases, and 14 bases stayed unmatched. This CDR3 spans 16 amino acids. CDR3 coding DNA: TGTGCCATCAGTGCGGGAGGGCTTGACCAGCGGGTCGAGCAGTACTTC. It encodes CAISAGGLDQRVEQYF.

The chain employs TRBV5-4 and TRBJ1-1; the D gene is possibly TRBD1 (5 bases). Between the trimmed V and J ends, which lost 4 bases and 4 bases, there was a span of 11 bases. CDR3 length equals 13 residues. Germline V CDR1 and CDR2: SGHNT, YYREEE (reference sequence). DNA of the CDR3: TGTGCCAGCAGCCCGGGGGTCGGCACTGAAGCTTTCTTT. Translating gives CASSPGVGTEAFF.